This TCR beta chain was captured by sequencing in a study of spatial heterogeneity in lung cancer. For the study at large: There were consistently more beta-chain sequences detected than alpha-chain sequences. Broader study findings: Tumor TCRs that were ubiquitous and expanded showed up in blood more at resection than follow-up.

This CDR3 spans 16 amino acids. V was clipped by 3 bases and J by 1 base, with 13 bases between them. In germline, CDR1 is SGHVS, CDR2 FNYEAQ. There are many counts of this clonotype. Its antigen remains unidentified. The library protocol tagged each TCR cDNA with a unique molecular identifier. TCRdb reprocessed the 5' RACE reads with MiXCR, giving one entry per CDR3 protein. The profile shows about 15,000 distinct CDR3 sequences, approximately 19% of them singletons. The time point here: blood at routine non-recurrence follow-up after resection. The rearrangement joins TRBV7-6 to TRBJ2-1; the D is unclear. This material consisted of PBMCs, taken at follow-up. The source of this sequence is a male donor with early-stage non-small cell lung cancer. CDR3 amino acids: CASSFSARRSYNEQFF. As DNA, the CDR3 is TGTGCCAGCAGCTTTTCTGCCCGGAGATCCTACAATGAGCAGTTCTTC.